This T cell receptor (beta chain) was identified during a study of cytomegalovirus exposure and HLA in healthy donors. General observations from the study: Per published accounts, TCR beta sequences correctly predicted the HLA-A and HLA-B alleles of most subjects. The authors later found TCR association rates varying by HLA locus, with DRB1 most and HLA-C fewest.

The PCR was carried out with 60 Vbeta primers and 13 Jbeta primers. Repertoires were generated with immunoSEQ multiplex PCR, while TCRdb's copy carries only in-frame clones and drops some. The sample holds around 170,000 clones; over 60% are singletons and the top ten take 5% to 7%. About this clone itself: As yet, its antigen is unknown.

Germline V gene lookup returns CDR1 SGHTA and CDR2 FQGNSA. The CDR3 spans 15 residues. V lost 4 bases and J 3 bases, leaving 15 bases between the germline ends. The origin of this receptor is a man aged 35 to 55 in good health and CMV-seronegative. The sequencing input was PBMCs. V gene TRBV7-2 combines with J gene TRBJ1-2; no reliable D call. CDR3 amino acids: CASSYREGAHYGYTF. CDR3 sequence (DNA): TGTGCCAGCAGCTACCGAGAGGGAGCGCACTATGGCTACACCTTC.